The 14 T cell receptor beta chains listed next were all sequenced from one sample in a study of long-term antiretroviral therapy in people with HIV. Survey-level resolution applied to immunoSEQ assay v3.0. The method was immunoSEQ multiplex PCR; TCRdb's version includes in-frame clones alone and lacks a portion of them. This sample has about 30,000 clones, with approximately 85% found just once. Sequenced material: unsorted PBMCs, taken just under 2.9 years before starting antiretroviral therapy. The origin of the receptors is a woman aged 25 to 39 with HIV.

V is TRBV5-1 and J is TRBJ1-2, with 7 bases lining up with TRBD1. Germline CDR1 SGHRS, CDR2 YFSETQ. The CDR3 sequence is 17 residues long. J was trimmed by 8 bases and V by 3 bases; bases with no gene match: 19. The CDR3: CASSSGSTGQALGGYTF. The CDR3 region has the DNA TGCGCCAGCAGCTCCGGATCCACTGGACAGGCCCTGGGGGGCTACACCTTC.

V gene TRBV5-1 combines with J gene TRBJ1-4, with 7 bases identical to TRBD1. CDR1 is SGHRS and CDR2 is YFSETQ in the germline V gene. The CDR3 length is 15 residues. V lost 3 bases and J lost 4; bases outside the gene matches: 6. In nucleotides, the CDR3 is TGCGCCAGCAGCTCGGAGGGACAGATTAATGAAAAACTGTTTTTT. Its protein product is CASSSEGQINEKLFF.

This rearrangement joins TRBV6-1 to TRBJ1-4; D is unresolved. Germline V gene sequence: CDR1 MNHNS, CDR2 SASEGT. This CDR3 has 15 amino acids. V lost 6 bases and J 3 bases, leaving 14 bases between the germline ends. The chain's CDR3 is CASSPGPSPNEKLFF. The CDR3 region has the DNA TGTGCCAGCAGCCCCGGGCCGTCCCCTAATGAAAAACTGTTTTTT.

The chain combines TRBV12-1 with TRBJ2-1. TRBV12-1 is a pseudogene. This CDR3 has 16 residues. This CDR3 is CASSPTSRTRYNEQFF. CDR3 nucleotide sequence: TGTGCCAGCAGCCCAACATCCAGGACCCGGTACAATGAGCAGTTCTTC.

This clone showed up just once. The chain combines TRBV2 with TRBJ1-5, with TRBD1 identical over 8 bases. CDR1 and CDR2 (germline): SNHLY, FYNNEI. The V segment lost 6 bases and the J segment 9 bases; nucleotides outside the gene matches: 13. CDR3 length: 15 residues. The CDR3 DNA sequence: TGTGCCAGCAGATCCCTCGGACAGGGCAGTTCGCCCCAGCATTTT. Protein product: CASRSLGQGSSPQHF. Drawing the rest from reference TRBV2 and TRBJ1-5, the complete variable domain is EPEVTQTPSHQVTQMGQEVILRCVPISNHLYFYWYRQILGQKVEFLVSFYNNEISEKSEIFDDQFSVERPDGSNFTLKIRSTKLEDSAMYFCASRSLGQGSSPQHFGDGTRLSIL.

This chain joins TRBV15 and TRBJ2-7; TRBD1 aligns across 10 bases. Matching the DNA end better, TRBJ2-5 makes the J call doubtful. Germline values: CDR1 LNHNV, CDR2 YYDKDF (reference sequence). This CDR3 has 15 residues. As DNA, the CDR3 is TGTGCCACCAGCAGAGGAGGGACAGGGGACGAGACCCAGTACTTC. It yields the protein CATSRGGTGDETQYF.

The rearrangement joins TRBV20-1 to TRBJ2-3; D unclear. CDR1 is DFQATT, CDR2 SNEGSKA, per germline (reference sequence). The CDR3 spans 11 residues. V was cut by 3 bases and J by 9 bases, with 10 bases left in between. The CDR3 region is CSARTRPTQYF. The CDR3 DNA sequence: TGCAGTGCTAGGACCAGACCCACGCAGTATTTT.

This clone was seen just once. At one end the junction does not follow the germline gene, possibly because of a read error. V gene TRBV6-1 combines with J gene TRBJ1-3, with TRBD1 as a possible D gene (6 bases). This CDR3 is built from 16 residues. CDR1 is MNHNS and CDR2 is SASEGT in the germline V gene. As DNA, the CDR3 is TGTGCCAGCAGAGAAGGACAGCTTGGTAAAGGAAACACCATATATTTT. It encodes CASREGQLGKGNTIYF.

The V gene is TRBV9, the J gene TRBJ1-3; the D gene is possibly TRBD1 (6 bases). V was shortened by 4 bases and J by 1 base, with 12 bases between the two germline ends. The length of the CDR3 is 15 residues. The germline CDR1 and CDR2 sequences are SGDLS and YYNGEE. The CDR3 sequence is CASSPRRGSGNTIYF. DNA of the CDR3: TGTGCCAGCAGCCCGAGGAGGGGGTCTGGAAACACCATATATTTT.

The chain combines TRBV6-1 with TRBJ1-3, with 7 bases fitting TRBD1. The CDR3 loop spans 16 amino acids. Germline lookup yields CDR1 MNHNS and CDR2 SASEGT. The J segment lost 0 bases and the V segment lost 1 base, leaving 3 bases of the junction unmatched. The DNA of the CDR3 is TGTGCCAGCAGTGAAGAGGACAGGACCTCTGGAAACACCATATATTTT. Amino acids: CASSEEDRTSGNTIYF.

The rearrangement links TRBV27 to TRBJ1-1; D ambiguous. The CDR3 runs to 13 residues. CDR1 and CDR2 from the germline V gene are MNHEY and SMNVEV (reference sequence). V lost 6 bases to trimming and J lost 3 bases, with 11 bases between them. The CDR3 is CASRGKGYTEAFF. In DNA, the CDR3 is TGTGCCAGCAGAGGTAAGGGATACACTGAAGCTTTCTTT.

This clone occurred once. J is TRBJ2-4 and V is TRBV5-6; TRBD1 matches at 10 bases. The germline V gene encodes CDR1 SGHDT and CDR2 YYEEEE. This CDR3 contains 17 residues. Germline trimming cut 3 bases from V and 8 bases from J; bases unmatched to any gene: 14. The CDR3 sequence is CASSSKALGQGFDIQYF. The CDR3 DNA is TGTGCCAGCAGCTCCAAGGCCCTGGGACAGGGGTTTGACATTCAGTACTTC. Complete variable domain (other parts from reference TRBV5-6 and TRBJ2-4): DAGVTQSPTHLIKTRGQQVTLRCSPKSGHDTVSWYQQALGQGPQFIFQYYEEEERQRGNFPDRFSGHQFPNYSSELNVNALLLGDSALYLCASSSKALGQGFDIQYFGAGTRLSVL.

The rearrangement uses TRBV2 and TRBJ1-1; D ambiguous. The CDR3 is 13 amino acids. Germline loops: CDR1 SNHLY, CDR2 FYNNEI. V lost 7 bases, J lost 0 bases, and 9 bases lay in between. The CDR3 protein is CASIQIMNTEAFF. CDR3 nucleotides: TGTGCCAGCATTCAGATCATGAACACTGAAGCTTTCTTT.

This chain joins TRBV7-7 and TRBJ2-7, with TRBD1 identical over 9 bases. J was trimmed by 2 bases and V by 2 bases; bases with no gene match: 7. There are 16 residues in the CDR3. CDR1 and CDR2 (germline): SSHAT, FNYEAQ (reference sequence). CDR3 sequence: CASSLSGTGFTYEQYV. The CDR3 DNA reads TGTGCCAGCAGCTTATCCGGGACAGGGTTTACCTACGAGCAGTACGTC.